This paragraph covers one T cell receptor (beta chain) sequence. The sample belongs to a study of blood T cell repertoires in COVID-19. Study context: Acute-phase and convalescent COVID-19 samples originated in the United States, Italy and Spain.

This CDR3 spans 14 amino acids. The ends lost 4 bases at V and 4 bases at J; junction bases unmatched: 7. The germline gives CDR1 SGHNT, CDR2 YYREEE (reference sequence). In the authors' methods: The assay estimated nucleated cells by amplifying reference gene primers. Only in-frame clones appear in the TCRdb table, and some are missing; sequencing was by immunoSEQ multiplex PCR. The DNA was the basis for D and trimming; V, J and clone size are from that table. The sample consists of around 150,000 clones, under 90% of them appearing once. Participant age was roughly 18 to 95 years, and participants resided in 20 to 30 US areas.

The source is a man aged 50 or older who had recovered from COVID-19. V and J are TRBV5-4 and TRBJ1-2, with 7 bases fitting TRBD1. Sequenced material: PBMCs or T cells enriched from blood (not recorded which). The DNA for the CDR3 is TGTGCCAGCAGCCTACAGGGGAGGCTCTATGGCTACACCTTC. It yields the protein CASSLQGRLYGYTF.